This is a list of T cell receptor beta chains from one sample in a study of blood T cells in healthy people across ages. One entry per CDR3 protein, called by TCRdb with MiXCR from the 5' RACE reads. In the table there are 1.5 million to 2 million distinct CDR3 sequences, 49% of which are singletons. Material for sequencing was blood. The receptor source for this set is a woman between 35 and 50 years old in good health. Each CDR3 is given with its conserved first and last residue. Fields, in order: CDR3 length, clone size, D gene, J gene, V gene, CDR3 DNA, CDR3 protein. The D gene is left open where the match is weak. The listing skips clone size in some rows; elsewhere it reads once, few, many or a size class.

>16|few|NA|TRBJ1-5|TRBV2
TGTGCCAGCAGTGGAGCCGGGACCCCCAGCAATCAGCCCCAGCATTTT
CASSGAGTPSNQPQHF
>13|once|NA|TRBJ1-5|TRBV7-9
TGTGCCAGCAGCTTAACAGGGTTGGAGCCCCAGCATTTT
CASSLTGLEPQHF
>18|NA|NA|TRBJ1-6|TRBV20-1
TGCAGTGCTAGAGACCCAAGTATCAGGGGTGCGAATAATTCACCCCTCCACTTT
CSARDPSIRGANNSPLHF
>15|NA|NA|TRBJ2-5|TRBV9
TGTGCCAGCAGCGTAGATGGACAAAGGCGCGAGACCCAGTACTTC
CASSVDGQRRETQYF
>13|NA|NA|TRBJ2-5|TRBV28
TGTGCCAGCAGTCCTCAATGGAATTGGGACCAGTACTTC
CASSPQWNWDQYF
>16|few|NA|TRBJ1-2|TRBV12-3/TRBV12-4
TGTGCCAGCAGTTTAGCCTACCTCGCTAGTAACTATGGCTACACCTTC
CASSLAYLASNYGYTF
>14|NA|NA|TRBJ2-1|TRBV9
TGTGCCAGCAGCGTAGCGCGGGGCGGGGATGAGCAGTTCTTC
CASSVARGGDEQFF
>14|NA|NA|TRBJ2-3|TRBV28
TGTGCCAGCAGTGACAATGACTCCACAGATACGCAGTATTTT
CASSDNDSTDTQYF
>13|NA|NA|TRBJ2-1|TRBV5-1
TGCGCCAGCATGGGCGCGGGAAAAGAGACCCAGTTCTTC
CASMGAGKETQFF
>16|NA|TRBD2|TRBJ2-7|TRBV7-8
TGTGCCAGCAGCTCCAGAGTTAGCGGGGTCTCCTACGAGCAGTACTTC
CASSSRVSGVSYEQYF
>11|many|NA|TRBJ2-7|TRBV7-2
TGTGCCAGCAGCTTCGTCTACGAGCAGTACTTC
CASSFVYEQYF
>12|NA|NA|TRBJ1-2|TRBV29-1
TGCAGTGTTGGATCGTGGAACTATGGCTACACCTTC
CSVGSWNYGYTF
>15|NA|TRBD1|TRBJ2-3|TRBV20-1
TGCAGTGCTGATACACCGGGACAGGGTACAGATACGCAGTATTTT
CSADTPGQGTDTQYF
>13|few|NA|TRBJ1-6|TRBV27
TGTGCCAGCAGCTCCTCCAGCACCTCACCCCTCCACTTT
CASSSSSTSPLHF
>15|NA|TRBD1|TRBJ1-5|TRBV6-5
TGTGCCAGCAGTCGACAGGGGAATGGCAATCAGCCCCAGCATTTT
CASSRQGNGNQPQHF
>14|NA|NA|TRBJ2-3|TRBV11-3
TGTGCCAGCAAGGGAGCGGGTTTCACAGATACGCAGTATTTT
CASKGAGFTDTQYF
>15|NA|NA|TRBJ2-6|TRBV28
TGTGCCAGCAGGACAACAGCCTCTGGGGCCAACGTCCTGACTTTC
CASRTTASGANVLTF
>15|few|NA|TRBJ2-3|TRBV7-2
TGTGCCAGCAGCCCAACTAGCCCCCTCACAGATACGCAGTATTTT
CASSPTSPLTDTQYF
>14|NA|NA|TRBJ2-7|TRBV5-6
TGTGCCAGCAGCGTAAGTGCGGTCTTCTACGGGCAGTACTTC
CASSVSAVFYGQYF
>16|NA|TRBD2|TRBJ2-1|TRBV3-1
TGTGCCAGCAGCCAAGAGAGACTAGCGGGGAGCAATGAGCAGTTCTTC
CASSQERLAGSNEQFF
>14|NA|NA|TRBJ2-1|TRBV7-3
TGTGCCAGCAGCTTAGGTGGGGGGGGGCGGGAGCAGTTCTTC
CASSLGGGGREQFF
>17|NA|TRBD2|TRBJ2-3|TRBV27
TGTGCCAGCAGTCAGTATCTAGCGGCATTTTCACAGGATACGCAGTATTTT
CASSQYLAAFSQDTQYF
>15|NA|NA|TRBJ1-1|TRBV10-3
TGTGCCATCAGGGGGACCGGCACGTTGAACACTGAAGCTTTCTTT
CAIRGTGTLNTEAFF
>11|many|NA|TRBJ2-1|TRBV6-2/TRBV6-3
TGTGCCAGCAGCCCCTACAATGAGCAGTTCTTC
CASSPYNEQFF
>15|few|NA|TRBJ1-5|TRBV20-1
TGCAGTGCTAGACTCGTCGAAAATAGCAATCAGCCCCAGCATTTT
CSARLVENSNQPQHF